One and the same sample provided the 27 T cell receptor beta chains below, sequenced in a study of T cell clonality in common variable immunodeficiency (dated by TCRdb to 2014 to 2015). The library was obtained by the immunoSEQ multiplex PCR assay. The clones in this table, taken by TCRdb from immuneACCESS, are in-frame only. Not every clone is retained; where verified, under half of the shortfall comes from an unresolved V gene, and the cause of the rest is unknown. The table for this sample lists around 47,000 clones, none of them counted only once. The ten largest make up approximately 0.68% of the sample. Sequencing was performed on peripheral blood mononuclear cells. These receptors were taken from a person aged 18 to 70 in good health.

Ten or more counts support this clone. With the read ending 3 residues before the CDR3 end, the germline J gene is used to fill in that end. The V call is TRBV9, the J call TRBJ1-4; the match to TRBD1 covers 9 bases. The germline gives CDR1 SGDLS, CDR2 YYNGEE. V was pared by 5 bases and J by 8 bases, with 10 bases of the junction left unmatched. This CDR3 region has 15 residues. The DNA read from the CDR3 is TGTGCCAGCAGTCACACCGGGACAGGGTACGAAAAA. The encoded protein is CASSHTGTGYEK. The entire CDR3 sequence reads CASSHTGTGYEKLFF.

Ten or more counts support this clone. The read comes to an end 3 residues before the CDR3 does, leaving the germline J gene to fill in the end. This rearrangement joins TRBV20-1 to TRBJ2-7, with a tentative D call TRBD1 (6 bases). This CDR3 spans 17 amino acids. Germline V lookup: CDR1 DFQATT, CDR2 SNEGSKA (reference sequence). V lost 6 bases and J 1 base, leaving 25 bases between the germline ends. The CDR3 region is CSAKSRAQTGQSYEQYF. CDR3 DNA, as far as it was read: TGCAGTGCAAAATCCAGAGCACAGACAGGCCAATCCTACGAG.

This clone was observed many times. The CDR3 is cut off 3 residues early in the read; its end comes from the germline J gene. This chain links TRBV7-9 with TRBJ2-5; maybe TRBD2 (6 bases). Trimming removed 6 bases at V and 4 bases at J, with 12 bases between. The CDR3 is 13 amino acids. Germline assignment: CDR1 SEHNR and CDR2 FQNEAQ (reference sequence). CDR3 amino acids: CASSKAGGETQYF. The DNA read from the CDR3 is TGTGCCAGCAGTAAAGCCGGGGGAGAGACC.

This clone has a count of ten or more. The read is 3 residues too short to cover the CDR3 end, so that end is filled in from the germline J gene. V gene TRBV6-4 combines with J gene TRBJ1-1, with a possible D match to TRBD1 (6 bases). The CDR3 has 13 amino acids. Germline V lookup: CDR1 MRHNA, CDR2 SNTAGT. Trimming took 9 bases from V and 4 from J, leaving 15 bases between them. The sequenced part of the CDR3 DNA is TGTGCCAGTCGACAGGTCATAGGCACTGAA. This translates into CASRQVIGTE. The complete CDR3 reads CASRQVIGTEAFF.

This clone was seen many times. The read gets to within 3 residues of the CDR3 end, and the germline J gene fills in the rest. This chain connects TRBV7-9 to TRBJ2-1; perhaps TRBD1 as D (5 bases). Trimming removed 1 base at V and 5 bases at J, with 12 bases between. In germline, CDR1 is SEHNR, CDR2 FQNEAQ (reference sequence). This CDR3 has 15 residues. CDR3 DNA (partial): TGTGCCAGCAGCTTAGGGCAGGGAACAAACAATGAG. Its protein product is CASSLGQGTNNE. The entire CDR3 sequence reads CASSLGQGTNNEQFF.

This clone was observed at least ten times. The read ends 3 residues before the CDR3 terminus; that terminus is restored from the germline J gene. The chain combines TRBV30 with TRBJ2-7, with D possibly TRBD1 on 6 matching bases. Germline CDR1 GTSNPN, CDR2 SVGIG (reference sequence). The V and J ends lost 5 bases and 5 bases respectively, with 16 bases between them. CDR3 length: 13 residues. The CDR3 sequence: CAWSRGPGNEQYF. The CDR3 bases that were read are TGTGCCTGGTCCAGGGGACCGGGCAACGAG. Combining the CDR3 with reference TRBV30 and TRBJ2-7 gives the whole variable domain SQTIHQWPATLVQPVGSPLSLECTVEGTSNPNLYWYRQAAGRGLQLLFYSVGIGQISSEVPQNLSASRPQDRQFILSSKKLLLSDSGFYLCAWSRGPGNEQYFGPGTRLTVT.

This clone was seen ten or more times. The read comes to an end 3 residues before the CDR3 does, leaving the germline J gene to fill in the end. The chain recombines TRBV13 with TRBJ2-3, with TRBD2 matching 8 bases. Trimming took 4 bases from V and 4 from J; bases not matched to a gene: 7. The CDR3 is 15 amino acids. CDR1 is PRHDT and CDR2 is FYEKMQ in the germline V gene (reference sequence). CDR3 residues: CASSSPGLEADTQYF. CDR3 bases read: TGTGCCAGCAGCTCCCCGGGACTAGAAGCAGATACG. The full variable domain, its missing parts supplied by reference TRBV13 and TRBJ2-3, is AAGVIQSPRHLIKEKRETATLKCYPIPRHDTVYWYQQGPGQDPQFLISFYEKMQSDKGSIPDRFSAQQFSDYHSELNMSSLELGDSALYFCASSSPGLEADTQYFGPGTRLTVL.

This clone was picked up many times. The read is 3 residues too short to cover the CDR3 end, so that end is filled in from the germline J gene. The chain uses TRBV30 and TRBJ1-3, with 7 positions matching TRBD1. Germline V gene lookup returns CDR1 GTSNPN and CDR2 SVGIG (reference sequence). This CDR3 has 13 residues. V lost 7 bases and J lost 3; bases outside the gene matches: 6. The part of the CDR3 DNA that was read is TGTGCCTCTGGGACAGACTTTGGAAACACC. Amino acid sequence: CASGTDFGNT. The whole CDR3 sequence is CASGTDFGNTIYF.

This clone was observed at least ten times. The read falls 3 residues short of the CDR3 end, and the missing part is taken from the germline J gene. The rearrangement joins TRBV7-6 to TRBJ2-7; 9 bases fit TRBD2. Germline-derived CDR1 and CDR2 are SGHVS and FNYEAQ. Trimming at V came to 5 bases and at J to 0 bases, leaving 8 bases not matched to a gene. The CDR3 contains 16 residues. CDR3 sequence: CASSQAASGDSYEQYF. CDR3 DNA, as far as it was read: TGTGCCAGCAGCCAAGCCGCTAGCGGGGACTCCTACGAG.

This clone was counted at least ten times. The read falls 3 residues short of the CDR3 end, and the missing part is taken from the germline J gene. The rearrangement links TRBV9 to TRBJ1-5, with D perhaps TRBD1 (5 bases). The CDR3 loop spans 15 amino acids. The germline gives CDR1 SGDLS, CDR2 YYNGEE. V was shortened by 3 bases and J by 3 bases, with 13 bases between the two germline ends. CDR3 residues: CASSGGGAYNQPQHF. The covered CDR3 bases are TGTGCCAGCAGCGGTGGAGGGGCCTACAATCAGCCC.

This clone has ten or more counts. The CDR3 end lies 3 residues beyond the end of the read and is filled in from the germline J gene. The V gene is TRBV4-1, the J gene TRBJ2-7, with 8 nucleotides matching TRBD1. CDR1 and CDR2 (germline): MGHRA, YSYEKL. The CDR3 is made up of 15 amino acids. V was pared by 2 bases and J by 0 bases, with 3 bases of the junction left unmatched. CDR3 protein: CASSQSGTGSYEQYF. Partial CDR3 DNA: TGCGCCAGCAGCCAATCCGGGACAGGCTCCTACGAG.

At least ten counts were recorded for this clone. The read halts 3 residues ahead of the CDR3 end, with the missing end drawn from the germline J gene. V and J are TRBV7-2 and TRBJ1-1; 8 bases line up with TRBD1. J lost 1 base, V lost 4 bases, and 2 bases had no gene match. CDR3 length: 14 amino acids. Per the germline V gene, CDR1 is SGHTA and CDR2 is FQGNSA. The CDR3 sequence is CASSSGQGNTEAFF. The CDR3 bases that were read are TGTGCCAGCAGCTCCGGACAGGGGAACACTGAA.

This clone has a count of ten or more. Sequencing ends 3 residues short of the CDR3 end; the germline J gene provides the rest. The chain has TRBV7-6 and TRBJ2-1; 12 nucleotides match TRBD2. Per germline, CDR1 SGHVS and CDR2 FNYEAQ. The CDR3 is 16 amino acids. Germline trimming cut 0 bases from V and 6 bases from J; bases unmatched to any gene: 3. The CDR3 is CASSLALAGGPNEQFF. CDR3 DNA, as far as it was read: TGTGCCAGCAGCTTAGCCCTAGCGGGGGGGCCCAATGAG.

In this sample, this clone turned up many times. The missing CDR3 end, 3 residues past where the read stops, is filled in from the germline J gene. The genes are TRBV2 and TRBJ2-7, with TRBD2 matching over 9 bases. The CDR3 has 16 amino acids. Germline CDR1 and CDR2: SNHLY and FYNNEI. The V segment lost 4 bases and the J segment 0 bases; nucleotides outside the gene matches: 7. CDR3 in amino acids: CASSGGYSGSSYEQYF. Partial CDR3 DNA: TGTGCCAGCAGTGGAGGGTATAGCGGGAGCTCCTACGAG.

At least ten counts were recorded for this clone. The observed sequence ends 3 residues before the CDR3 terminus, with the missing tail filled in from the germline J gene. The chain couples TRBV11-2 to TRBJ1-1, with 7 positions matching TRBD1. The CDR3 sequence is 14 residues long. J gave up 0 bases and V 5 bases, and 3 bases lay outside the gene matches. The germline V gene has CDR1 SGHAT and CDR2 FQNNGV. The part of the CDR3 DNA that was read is TGTGCCAGCAGCCCGGGACAGCTGAACACTGAA. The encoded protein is CASSPGQLNTE. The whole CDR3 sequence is CASSPGQLNTEAFF.

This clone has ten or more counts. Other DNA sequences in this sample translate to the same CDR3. The chain's CDR3 is CASSYSGTGGYEQYF. The CDR3 DNA, read in part, is TGTGCCAGCAGTTACTCCGGGACAGGGGGCTACGAG. The V call is TRBV6-2 or TRBV6-3, the J call TRBJ2-7; 11 nucleotides align to TRBD1. The read ends 3 residues before the CDR3 terminus; that terminus is restored from the germline J gene. CDR3 length: 15 amino acids. V dropped 0 bases and J dropped 3; count of bases not matched to a gene: 1. Germline V gene sequence: CDR1 MNHEY, CDR2 SVGEGT.

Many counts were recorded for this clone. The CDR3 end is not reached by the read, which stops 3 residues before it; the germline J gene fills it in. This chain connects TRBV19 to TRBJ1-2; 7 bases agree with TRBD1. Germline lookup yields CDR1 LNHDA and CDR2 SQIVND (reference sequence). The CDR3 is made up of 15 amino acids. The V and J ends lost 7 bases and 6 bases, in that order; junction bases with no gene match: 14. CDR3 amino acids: CASTPLGRGTDGYTF. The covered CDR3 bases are TGTGCCAGTACCCCATTGGGCAGGGGGACGGATGGC.

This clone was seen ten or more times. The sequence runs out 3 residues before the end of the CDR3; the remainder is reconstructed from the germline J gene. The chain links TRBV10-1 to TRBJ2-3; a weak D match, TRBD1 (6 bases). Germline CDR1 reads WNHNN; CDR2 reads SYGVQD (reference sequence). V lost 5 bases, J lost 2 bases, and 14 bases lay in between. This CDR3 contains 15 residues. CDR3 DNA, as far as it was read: TGCGCCAGCAGTCGATTCGGGGACATCACAGATACG. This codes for CASSRFGDITDT. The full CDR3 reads CASSRFGDITDTQYF.

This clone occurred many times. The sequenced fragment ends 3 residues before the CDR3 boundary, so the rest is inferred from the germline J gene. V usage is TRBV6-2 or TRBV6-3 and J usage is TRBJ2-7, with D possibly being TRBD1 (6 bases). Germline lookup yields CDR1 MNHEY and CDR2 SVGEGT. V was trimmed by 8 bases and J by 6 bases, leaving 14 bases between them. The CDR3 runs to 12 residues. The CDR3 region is CASGQTVIEQYF. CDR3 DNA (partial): TGTGCCAGCGGACAGACAGTCATCGAG.

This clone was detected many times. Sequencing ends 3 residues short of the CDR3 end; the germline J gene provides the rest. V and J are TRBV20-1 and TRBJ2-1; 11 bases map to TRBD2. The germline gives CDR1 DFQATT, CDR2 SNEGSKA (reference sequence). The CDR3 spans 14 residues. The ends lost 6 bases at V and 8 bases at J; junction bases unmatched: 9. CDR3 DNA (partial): TGCAGTGCGATGACTAGCGGGACACGGGATGAG. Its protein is CSAMTSGTRDE. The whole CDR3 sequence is CSAMTSGTRDEQFF.

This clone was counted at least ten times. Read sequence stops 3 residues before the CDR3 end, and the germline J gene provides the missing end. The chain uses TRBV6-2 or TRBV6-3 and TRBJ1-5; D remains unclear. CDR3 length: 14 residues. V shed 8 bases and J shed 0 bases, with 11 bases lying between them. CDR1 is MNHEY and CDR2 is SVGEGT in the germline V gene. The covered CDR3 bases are TGTGCCAGCGCAAGGGTGGATAGCAATCAGCCC. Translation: CASARVDSNQP. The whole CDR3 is CASARVDSNQPQHF.

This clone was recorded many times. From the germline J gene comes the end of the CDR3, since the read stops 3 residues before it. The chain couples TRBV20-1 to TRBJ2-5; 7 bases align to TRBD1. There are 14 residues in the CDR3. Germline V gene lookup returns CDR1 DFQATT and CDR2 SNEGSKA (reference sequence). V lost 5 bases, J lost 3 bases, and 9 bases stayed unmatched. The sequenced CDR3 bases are TGCAGTGCTTTTGCCGACAGGGCCAAAGAGACC. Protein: CSAFADRAKET. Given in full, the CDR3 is CSAFADRAKETQYF.

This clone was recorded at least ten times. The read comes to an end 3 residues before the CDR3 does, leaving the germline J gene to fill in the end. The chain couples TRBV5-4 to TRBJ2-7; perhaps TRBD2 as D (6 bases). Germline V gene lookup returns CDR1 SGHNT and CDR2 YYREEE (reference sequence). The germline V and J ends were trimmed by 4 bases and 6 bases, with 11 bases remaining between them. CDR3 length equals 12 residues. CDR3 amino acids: CASSVGLSEQYF. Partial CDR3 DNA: TGTGCCAGCAGCGTGGGACTCTCCGAG.

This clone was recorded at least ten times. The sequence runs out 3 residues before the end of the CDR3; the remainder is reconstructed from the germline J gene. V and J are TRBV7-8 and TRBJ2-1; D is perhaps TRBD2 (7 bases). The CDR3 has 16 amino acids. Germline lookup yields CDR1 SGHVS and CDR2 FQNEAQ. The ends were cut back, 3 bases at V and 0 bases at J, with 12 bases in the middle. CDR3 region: CASSFPRGASYNEQFF. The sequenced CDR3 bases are TGTGCCAGCAGCTTTCCACGGGGGGCCTCCTACAATGAG.

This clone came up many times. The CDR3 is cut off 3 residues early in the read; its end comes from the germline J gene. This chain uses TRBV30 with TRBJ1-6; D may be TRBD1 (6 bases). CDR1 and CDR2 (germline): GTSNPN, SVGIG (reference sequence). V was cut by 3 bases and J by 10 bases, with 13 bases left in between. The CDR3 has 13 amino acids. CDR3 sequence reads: CAWRADSGSPLHF. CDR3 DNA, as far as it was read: TGTGCCTGGAGGGCGGACAGCGGCTCACCC.

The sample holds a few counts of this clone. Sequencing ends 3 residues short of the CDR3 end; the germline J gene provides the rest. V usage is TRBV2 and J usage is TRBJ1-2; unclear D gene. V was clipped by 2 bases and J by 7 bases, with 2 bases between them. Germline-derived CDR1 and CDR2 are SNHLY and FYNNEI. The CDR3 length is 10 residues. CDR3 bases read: TGTGCCAGCAGTGAACTTGGC. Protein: CASSELG. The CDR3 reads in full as CASSELGYTF. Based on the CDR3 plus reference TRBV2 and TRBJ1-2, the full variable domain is EPEVTQTPSHQVTQMGQEVILRCVPISNHLYFYWYRQILGQKVEFLVSFYNNEISEKSEIFDDQFSVERPDGSNFTLKIRSTKLEDSAMYFCASSELGYTFGSGTRLTVV.

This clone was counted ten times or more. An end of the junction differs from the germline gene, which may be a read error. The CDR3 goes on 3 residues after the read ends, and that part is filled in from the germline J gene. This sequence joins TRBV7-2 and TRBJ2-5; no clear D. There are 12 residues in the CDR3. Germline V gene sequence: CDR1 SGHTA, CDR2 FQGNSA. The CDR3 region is CANSFRAETQYF. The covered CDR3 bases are TGTGCCAACAGCTTCCGAGCGGAGACC.